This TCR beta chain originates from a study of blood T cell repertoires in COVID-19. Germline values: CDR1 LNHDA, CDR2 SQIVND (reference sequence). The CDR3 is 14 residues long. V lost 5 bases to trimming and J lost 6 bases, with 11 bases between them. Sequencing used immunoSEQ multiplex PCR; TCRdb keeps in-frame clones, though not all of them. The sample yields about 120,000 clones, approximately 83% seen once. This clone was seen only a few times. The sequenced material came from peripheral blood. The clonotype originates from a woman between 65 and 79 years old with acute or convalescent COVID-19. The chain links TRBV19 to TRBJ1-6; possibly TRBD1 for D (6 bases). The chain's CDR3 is CASSAQGFNSPLHF. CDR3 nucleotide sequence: TGTGCCAGTAGTGCCCAGGGGTTTAATTCACCCCTCCACTTT. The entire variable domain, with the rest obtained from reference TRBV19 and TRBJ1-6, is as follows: DGGITQSPKYLFRKEGQNVTLSCEQNLNHDAMYWYRQDPGQGLRLIYYSQIVNDFQKGDIAEGYSVSREKKESFPLTVTSAQKNPTAFYLCASSAQGFNSPLHFGNGTRLTVT.